The T cell receptor (beta chain) described here comes from a study of blood T cell repertoires in COVID-19. This clone was detected a few times. In germline, CDR1 is SGHTA, CDR2 FQGNSA. CDR3 length: 14 amino acids. Trimming pared 8 bases from V and 4 bases from J, leaving 17 bases between. Study processing details: Reference gene primers were amplified, and this amplification served to estimate nucleated cell counts. Generated by immunoSEQ multiplex PCR, the TCRdb table keeps only in-frame clones and is missing some. V, J and clone size reflect that table, while D and trimming were determined from the DNA. The sample has about 180,000 clones, roughly 80% seen once. Individuals aged 18 to 89 years were recruited from around 22 US areas. Assignment of participants to cohorts was predicated upon participant-reported clinical history. Two consecutive negative NP/OP PCR tests, clearance, or resolved symptoms defined Cohort 3 recovery.

Source material: PBMCs or T cells enriched from blood (not recorded which). This receptor was identified in a woman between 50 and 59 years old who had recovered from COVID-19. The chain recombines TRBV7-2 with TRBJ1-2; D remains unclear. CDR3 sequence: CASGGPAISYGYTF. The CDR3, as DNA: TGTGCCAGCGGCGGGCCCGCCATCTCCTATGGCTACACCTTC.